The 3 T cell receptor beta chains below all came from one sample that was sequenced in a study of shared clonotypes between healthy human individuals. Clones were sequenced by immunoSEQ multiplex PCR, and TCRdb holds only the in-frame ones, with some missing. The table has more than 200,000 clones, just over 65% seen once. The sample taken for sequencing was memory CD4+ T cells sorted from blood. Subset: CD45RA-negative fraction. The receptors originated from a man aged 25-45 years in good health.

V gene TRBV6-5 combines with J gene TRBJ2-7, with 10 bases lining up with TRBD1. CDR3 length: 15 amino acids. CDR1 and CDR2 (germline): MNHEY, SVGAGI. J gave up 3 bases and V 0 bases, and 2 bases lay outside the gene matches. This CDR3 reads CASSYSRTGGYEQYF. The CDR3 nucleotides are TGTGCCAGCAGTTACTCGCGGACAGGGGGCTACGAGCAGTACTTC.

The chain uses TRBV15 and TRBJ2-7; D might be TRBD2 (6 bases). Trimming stripped 0 bases from V and 0 bases from J, with 9 bases between. The germline V gene encodes CDR1 LNHNV and CDR2 YYDKDF (reference sequence). This CDR3 comprises 15 residues. This chain's CDR3 is CATSREMEGSYEQYF. CDR3 coding DNA: TGTGCCACCAGCAGAGAAATGGAGGGCTCCTACGAGCAGTACTTC.

The CDR3 DNA follows: TGTGCCAGCAGGGAAACAGGGAGCTCCTACAATGAGCAGTTCTTC. Its protein product is CASRETGSSYNEQFF. V gene TRBV6-5 combines with J gene TRBJ2-1; D is possibly TRBD1 (6 bases). This CDR3 is built from 15 residues. V lost 6 bases to trimming and J lost 0 bases, with 12 bases between them. The germline gives CDR1 MNHEY, CDR2 SVGAGI.